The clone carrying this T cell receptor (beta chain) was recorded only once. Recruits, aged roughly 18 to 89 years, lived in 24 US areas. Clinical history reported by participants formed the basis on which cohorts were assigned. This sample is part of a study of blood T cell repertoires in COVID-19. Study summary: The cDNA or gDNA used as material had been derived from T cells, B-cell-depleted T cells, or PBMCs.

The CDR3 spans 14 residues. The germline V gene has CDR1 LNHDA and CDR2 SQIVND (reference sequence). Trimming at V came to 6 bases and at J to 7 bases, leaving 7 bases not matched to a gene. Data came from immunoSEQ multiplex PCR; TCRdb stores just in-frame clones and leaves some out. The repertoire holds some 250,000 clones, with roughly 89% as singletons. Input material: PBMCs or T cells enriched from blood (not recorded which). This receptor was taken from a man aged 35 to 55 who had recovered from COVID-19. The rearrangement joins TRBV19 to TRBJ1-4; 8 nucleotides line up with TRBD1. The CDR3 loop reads CASRFQGAGEKLFF. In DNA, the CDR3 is TGTGCCAGTAGATTTCAGGGGGCGGGTGAAAAACTGTTTTTT. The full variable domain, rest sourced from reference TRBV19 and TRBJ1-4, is DGGITQSPKYLFRKEGQNVTLSCEQNLNHDAMYWYRQDPGQGLRLIYYSQIVNDFQKGDIAEGYSVSREKKESFPLTVTSAQKNPTAFYLCASRFQGAGEKLFFGSGTQLSVL.